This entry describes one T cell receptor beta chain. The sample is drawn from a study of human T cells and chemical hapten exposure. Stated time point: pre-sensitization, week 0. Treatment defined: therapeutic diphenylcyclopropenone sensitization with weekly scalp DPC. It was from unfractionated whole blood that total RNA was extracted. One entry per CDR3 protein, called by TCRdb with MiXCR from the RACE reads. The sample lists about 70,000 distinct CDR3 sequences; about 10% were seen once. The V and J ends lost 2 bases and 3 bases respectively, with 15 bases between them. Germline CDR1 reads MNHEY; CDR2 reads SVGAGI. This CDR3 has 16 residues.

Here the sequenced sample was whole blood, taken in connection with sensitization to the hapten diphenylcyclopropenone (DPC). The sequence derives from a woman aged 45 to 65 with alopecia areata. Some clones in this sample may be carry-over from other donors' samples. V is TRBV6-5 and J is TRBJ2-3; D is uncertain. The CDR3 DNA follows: TGTGCCAGCAGTTACCTACCGTATGGAGAGACAGATACGCAGTATTTT. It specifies CASSYLPYGETDTQYF.